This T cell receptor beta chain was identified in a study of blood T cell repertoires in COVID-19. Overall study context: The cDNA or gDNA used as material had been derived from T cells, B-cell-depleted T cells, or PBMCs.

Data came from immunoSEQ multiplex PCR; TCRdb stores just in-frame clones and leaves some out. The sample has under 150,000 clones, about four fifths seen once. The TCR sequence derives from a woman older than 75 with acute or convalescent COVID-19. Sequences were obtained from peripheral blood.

CDR3 nucleotide sequence: TGTGCCAGCTCACGACAGGCAACTGAAGCTTTCTTT. Residues: CASSRQATEAFF. The chain carries TRBV18 and TRBJ1-1; a weak D match, TRBD1 (6 bases). The CDR3 covers 12 residues. Trimming took off 4 bases at V and 5 bases at J, with 8 bases between the two ends. The germline V gene encodes CDR1 KGHSH and CDR2 LQKENI.